This T cell receptor beta chain appears in the sequencing data of a study of blood T cell repertoires in COVID-19. In the study overall: Researchers got acute and convalescent COVID-19 samples from the United States, Italy and Spain. T cells, B-cell-depleted T cells, or PBMCs provided the cDNA or gDNA that served as material.

Original methodology: Reference gene primers were amplified, and this amplification served to estimate nucleated cell counts. This table comes from immunoSEQ multiplex PCR, and its TCRdb copy is limited to in-frame clones, with some not included. V and J calls and clone size follow that table, whereas D and trimming were derived from the DNA. The sample lists about 150,000 clones, around 85% occurring once. Comment on this clone: A read error is the likely source, as a far larger clone sits one nucleotide away.

In germline, CDR1 is MGHDK, CDR2 SYGVNS. This CDR3 contains 15 residues. The junction had 0 bases not matched to a gene; V was cut back by 2 bases and J by 4 bases. The TCR sequence derives from a woman in her forties with active or convalescent COVID-19. The rearrangement joins TRBV25-1 to TRBJ1-6; the match to TRBD1 covers 9 bases. The specimen was peripheral blood. CDR3 amino acids: CASSEGTGYNSPLHF. The CDR3 DNA is TGTGCCAGCAGTGAAGGGACAGGGTATAATTCACCCCTCCACTTT.